This T cell receptor (beta chain) is drawn from a study of blood T cells in healthy people across ages. Sample-barcoded 5' priming and a J-beta primer mix drove a second PCR of 7 to 11 cycles. TCRdb reprocessed the 5' RACE reads via MiXCR and lists one record per CDR3 protein. The table shows hundreds of thousands of distinct CDR3 sequences, with over 45% occurring only once. There are 11 residues in the CDR3. V lost 7 bases, J lost 5 bases, and 11 bases lay in between. CDR1 is DFQATT, CDR2 SNEGSKA, per germline (reference sequence). Specimen: blood. This TCR derives from a woman in her sixties or seventies in good health. The V call is TRBV20-1, the J call TRBJ1-1; D uncertain. CDR3 DNA sequence: TGCAGTGTAAAGAGTGGAACTGAAGCTTTCTTT. Its protein product is CSVKSGTEAFF.